The 22 T cell receptor beta chains below all came from one sample that was sequenced in a study of blood T cells in healthy people across ages. A second roughly 6 to 11 cycle PCR used barcoded and J-beta primers. MiXCR, applied by TCRdb to the 5' RACE reads, yields one record per CDR3 protein. The sample holds about 1,800,000 distinct CDR3 sequences; roughly 30% are singletons and the top ten take roughly 8.2%. Sequenced: blood. Receptors originate from a woman younger than 45 in good health.

About this clonotype: The junction departs from germline at one end; a sequencing error may be responsible. The CDR3 DNA reads as TGTACCAGAGGGGACAATGAGCAGTTCTTC. This translates into CTRGDNEQFF. The chain combines TRBV2 with TRBJ2-1; either TRBD1 or TRBD2 may fit D (5 bases each). The CDR3 runs to 10 residues. Germline CDR1 SNHLY, CDR2 FYNNEI. Filled out from reference TRBV2 and TRBJ2-1, the complete variable domain reads EPEVTQTPSHQVTQMGQEVILRCVPISNHLYFYWYRQILGQKVEFLVSFYNNEISEKSEIFDDQFSVERPDGSNFTLKIRSTKLEDSAMYFCTRGDNEQFFGPGTRLTVL.

The chain links TRBV21-1 to TRBJ2-3; whether TRBD1, the table's D call, matches the DNA was not checked. TRBV21-1 is marked as a pseudogene. The CDR3 covers 16 residues. In nucleotides, the CDR3 is TGTGCCAGCAGCAACCCACAGGGAACTAGCACAGATACGCAGTATTTT. Protein: CASSNPQGTSTDTQYF.

V and J are TRBV20-1 and TRBJ1-4; D unresolved. The V end lost 5 bases, the J end lost 5 bases, and 21 bases lay between the germline ends. CDR3 size: 16 residues. Germline-derived CDR1 and CDR2 are DFQATT and SNEGSKA (reference sequence). CDR3 region: CSAPLPHTEPNEKLFF. The CDR3 nucleotides are TGCAGTGCTCCCTTGCCCCATACGGAACCCAATGAAAAACTGTTTTTT.

This clonotype was counted between two and nine times. The rearrangement joins TRBV5-1 to TRBJ2-1; D is unclear. Trimming left V 0 bases short and J 5 bases short, with 15 bases between. The germline V gene encodes CDR1 SGHRS and CDR2 YFSETQ. The CDR3 consists of 16 residues. CDR3 sequence: CASSLGHPKPNNEQFF. The CDR3 DNA reads as TGCGCCAGCAGCTTGGGGCACCCCAAACCTAACAATGAGCAGTTCTTC.

This chain links TRBV7-8 with TRBJ2-5; the match to TRBD1 covers 7 bases. The germline CDR1 and CDR2 sequences are SGHVS and FQNEAQ. This CDR3 has 14 residues. Trimming took 3 bases from V and 11 from J; bases not matched to a gene: 12. The CDR3 region has the DNA TGTGCCAGCAGCTTCTCGGACAGGACGAGGGTGCAGTACTTC. Translating gives CASSFSDRTRVQYF.

This clonotype was detected ten times or more. The chain uses TRBV11-2 and TRBJ2-3, with 7 nucleotides matching TRBD2. The CDR3 is made up of 16 amino acids. J gave up 1 base and V 1 base, and 5 bases lay outside the gene matches. Germline lookup yields CDR1 SGHAT and CDR2 FQNNGV. Here the CDR3 DNA reads TGTGCCAGCAGCTTAGGAGCGGGGTCAGGCACAGATACGCAGTATTTT. Encoded protein: CASSLGAGSGTDTQYF.

This clonotype was observed at least ten times. V usage is TRBV6-6 and J usage is TRBJ2-7, with D unresolved. Germline V gene data show CDR1 as MNHNY and CDR2 as SVGAGI (reference sequence). The CDR3 runs 14 residues. The V and J ends lost 5 bases and 0 bases respectively, with 11 bases between them. CDR3 residues: CASSGRASSYEQYF. The CDR3 DNA reads as TGTGCCAGCAGTGGACGGGCGAGCTCCTACGAGCAGTACTTC.

As concerns this clonotype: One junction end disagrees with the germline gene, perhaps due to a read error. The chain carries TRBV20-1 and TRBJ2-3; D ambiguous. Germline values: CDR1 DFQATT, CDR2 SNEGSKA (reference sequence). This CDR3 region has 14 residues. The CDR3 DNA sequence: TGCAGTGCTAGAGTCCCCGTTAGCACAGATGCGCAGTATTTT. It is translated as CSARVPVSTDAQYF.

The chain carries TRBV9 and TRBJ1-2; the D gene is possibly TRBD1 (5 bases). CDR3 size: 15 residues. V was pared by 0 bases and J by 3 bases, with 12 bases between. Germline values: CDR1 SGDLS, CDR2 YYNGEE. The CDR3, as DNA: TGTGCCAGCAGCGTAGACGAGGGGCCCTACTATGGCTACACCTTC. Translation: CASSVDEGPYYGYTF. Full variable domain (missing parts from reference TRBV9 and TRBJ1-2): DSGVTQTPKHLITATGQRVTLRCSPRSGDLSVYWYQQSLDQGLQFLIQYYNGEERAKGNILERFSAQQFPDLHSELNLSSLELGDSALYFCASSVDEGPYYGYTFGSGTRLTVV.

This clonotype has only a few counts. The J gene is TRBJ2-7, the V gene TRBV12-3 or TRBV12-4; TRBD2 might be the D (5 bases). V dropped 5 bases and J dropped 6 bases, with 14 bases sitting between them. The CDR3 consists of 13 residues. The CDR3 is CASSLGDDGEQYF. The CDR3 DNA sequence: TGTGCCAGCAGTCTGGGAGACGACGGCGAGCAGTACTTC.

This clonotype was detected only a few times. V and J are TRBV6-5 and TRBJ2-5, with D perhaps matching TRBD1 (6 bases). V was pared by 5 bases and J by 1 base, with 11 bases between. Germline V lookup: CDR1 MNHEY, CDR2 SVGAGI. The CDR3 is 14 residues long. CDR3 coding DNA: TGTGCCAGCAGTGGGGGACACCCCCAAGAGACCCAGTACTTC. Translation gives CASSGGHPQETQYF.

In this sample, this clonotype turned up many times. This rearrangement joins TRBV7-2 to TRBJ1-2, with unresolved D. The CDR3 length is 15 residues. The germline V and J ends were trimmed by 0 bases and 2 bases, with 10 bases remaining between them. CDR1 is SGHTA and CDR2 is FQGNSA in the germline V gene. The CDR3 protein is CASSLAYGVNYGYTF. DNA for the CDR3: TGTGCCAGCAGCTTAGCGTACGGCGTAAACTATGGCTACACCTTC.

The chain employs TRBV27 and TRBJ2-4; D is unresolved. Trimming took 3 bases from V and 0 from J, leaving 6 bases between them. The CDR3 has 14 residues. Germline loops: CDR1 MNHEY, CDR2 SMNVEV (reference sequence). The CDR3 reads CASSLIGAKNIQYF. The CDR3 DNA reads as TGTGCCAGCAGTTTGATCGGAGCCAAAAACATTCAGTACTTC.

A few counts support this clonotype. This chain links TRBV2 with TRBJ1-2; TRBD1 agrees at 8 bases. CDR3 length: 14 amino acids. V gave up 4 bases and J gave up 2 bases; unmatched junction bases: 3. Germline CDR1 and CDR2: SNHLY and FYNNEI. CDR3 nucleotide sequence: TGTGCCAGCAGTGTCCAGGGGGCAAACTATGGCTACACCTTC. Translated, it gives CASSVQGANYGYTF.

The V call is TRBV20-1, the J call TRBJ2-1; 10 bases align to TRBD2. This CDR3 spans 16 amino acids. CDR1 DFQATT and CDR2 SNEGSKA come from the germline V gene (reference sequence). V lost 2 bases, J lost 8 bases, and 12 bases stayed unmatched. The CDR3 region is CSARPRLAGATHEQFF. The CDR3, as DNA: TGCAGTGCTAGACCGCGTCTAGCGGGAGCCACACATGAGCAGTTCTTC.

This clonotype occurred many times. CDR3 in amino acids: CASSHLQGAMYEQYF. The DNA for the CDR3 is TGCGCCAGCAGCCATCTACAGGGGGCTATGTACGAGCAGTACTTC. The chain links TRBV5-1 to TRBJ2-7; 9 bases agree with TRBD1. This CDR3 region has 15 residues. J gave up 4 bases and V 4 bases, and 9 bases lay outside the gene matches. Germline assignment: CDR1 SGHRS and CDR2 YFSETQ.

This chain joins TRBV7-6 and TRBJ2-5; no clear D. Germline V gene data show CDR1 as SGHVS and CDR2 as FNYEAQ. The length of the CDR3 is 15 residues. V lost 5 bases and J 1 base, leaving 14 bases between the germline ends. The CDR3 protein is CASSRSSQIQETQYF. The CDR3 nucleotides read TGTGCCAGCAGCCGGAGCTCGCAGATCCAAGAGACCCAGTACTTC. Full variable domain (outside the CDR3, taken from reference TRBV7-6 and TRBJ2-5): GAGVSQSPRYKVTKRGQDVALRCDPISGHVSLYWYRQALGQGPEFLTYFNYEAQQDKSGLPNDRFSAERPEGSISTLTIQRTEQRDSAMYRCASSRSSQIQETQYFGPGTRLLVL.

This clonotype has a count of ten or more. V is TRBV12-3 or TRBV12-4 and J is TRBJ1-5, with D possibly matching TRBD1 (5 bases). The CDR3 is made up of 13 amino acids. Trimming shortened V by 6 bases and J by 7 bases, and 13 bases separated the two germline ends. The CDR3 loop is CASSTWGDQPQHF. In DNA form, the CDR3 reads TGTGCCAGCAGCACATGGGGGGACCAGCCCCAGCATTTT.

The chain combines TRBV12-3 or TRBV12-4 with TRBJ2-3, with TRBD2 identical over 9 bases. The CDR3 totals 14 residues. V was pared by 8 bases and J by 5 bases, with 8 bases of the junction left unmatched. The CDR3 region is CASLNGREGDTQYF. The CDR3 DNA sequence: TGTGCCAGCCTAAACGGGCGGGAGGGAGATACGCAGTATTTT.

The rearrangement uses TRBV7-9 and TRBJ2-7, with D hard to call. Trimming took 5 bases from V and 5 from J, leaving 10 bases between them. This CDR3 spans 12 amino acids. Per the germline V gene, CDR1 is SEHNR and CDR2 is FQNEAQ (reference sequence). CDR3 region: CASSIEQNEQYF. For the CDR3, the DNA is TGTGCCAGCAGCATAGAACAGAACGAGCAGTACTTC.

The rearrangement uses TRBV3-1 and TRBJ1-2; 12 bases fit TRBD1. With 5 bases clipped from V and 3 bases from J, the junction kept 7 bases outside the gene matches. The CDR3 has 16 residues. Germline values: CDR1 LGHDT, CDR2 YNNKEL (reference sequence). CDR3 bases: TGTGCCAGCAGCGCGGGACAGGGGGCGCTTCACTATGGCTACACCTTC. Its translation: CASSAGQGALHYGYTF.

There are a few counts of this clonotype. The chain couples TRBV6-6 to TRBJ2-2; no definite D call. Germline CDR1 and CDR2: MNHNY and SVGAGI (reference sequence). V dropped 0 bases and J dropped 5 bases, with 4 bases sitting between them. The CDR3 runs to 13 residues. The CDR3 reads CASSYSATGELFF. The DNA for the CDR3 is TGTGCCAGCAGTTACTCCGCGACCGGGGAGCTGTTTTTT.